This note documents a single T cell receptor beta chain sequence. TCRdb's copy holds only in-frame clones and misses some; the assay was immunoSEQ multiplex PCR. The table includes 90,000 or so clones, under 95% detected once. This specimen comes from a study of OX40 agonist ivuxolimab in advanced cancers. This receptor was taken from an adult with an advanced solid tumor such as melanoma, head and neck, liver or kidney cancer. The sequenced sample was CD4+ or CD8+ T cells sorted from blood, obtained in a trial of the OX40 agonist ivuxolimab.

The DNA for the CDR3 is TGTGCCAGTAGTGAGACAGGGTGGATCTCCTACGAGCAGTACTTC. Translating it yields CASSETGWISYEQYF. The J gene is TRBJ2-7, the V gene TRBV19, with TRBD1 matching over 7 bases. The CDR3 totals 15 residues. Germline V gene sequence: CDR1 LNHDA, CDR2 SQIVND (reference sequence). Losses at the gene ends were 5 bases for V and 0 bases for J; bases not matched to a gene: 7.